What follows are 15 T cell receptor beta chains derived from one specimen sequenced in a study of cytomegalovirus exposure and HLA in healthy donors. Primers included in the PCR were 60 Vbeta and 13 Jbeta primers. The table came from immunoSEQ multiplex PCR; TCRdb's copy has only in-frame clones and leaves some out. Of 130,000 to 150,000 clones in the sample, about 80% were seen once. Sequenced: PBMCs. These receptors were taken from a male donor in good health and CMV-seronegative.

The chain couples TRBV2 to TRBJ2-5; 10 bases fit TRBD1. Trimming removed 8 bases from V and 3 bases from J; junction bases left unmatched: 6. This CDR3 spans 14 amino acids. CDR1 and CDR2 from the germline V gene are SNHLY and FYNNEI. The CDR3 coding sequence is TGTGCCAGCGGCGGGACAGGGGTTGAAGAGACCCAGTACTTC. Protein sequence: CASGGTGVEETQYF.

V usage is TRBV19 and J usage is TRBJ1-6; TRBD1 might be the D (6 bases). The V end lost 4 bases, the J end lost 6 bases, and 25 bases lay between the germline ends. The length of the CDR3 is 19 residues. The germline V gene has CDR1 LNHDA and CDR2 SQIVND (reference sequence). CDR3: CASSTKGRGVDSSNSPLHF. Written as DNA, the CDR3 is TGTGCCAGTAGTACGAAGGGCAGGGGTGTAGACTCATCTAATTCACCCCTCCACTTT. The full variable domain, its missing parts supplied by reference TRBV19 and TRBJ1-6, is DGGITQSPKYLFRKEGQNVTLSCEQNLNHDAMYWYRQDPGQGLRLIYYSQIVNDFQKGDIAEGYSVSREKKESFPLTVTSAQKNPTAFYLCASSTKGRGVDSSNSPLHFGNGTRLTVT.

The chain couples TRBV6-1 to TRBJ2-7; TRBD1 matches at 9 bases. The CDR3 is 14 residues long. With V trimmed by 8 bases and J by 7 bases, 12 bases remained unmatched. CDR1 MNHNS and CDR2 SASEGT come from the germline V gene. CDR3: CASVRDRDRGEQYF. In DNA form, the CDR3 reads TGTGCCAGCGTCCGGGACAGGGACCGGGGGGAGCAGTACTTC.

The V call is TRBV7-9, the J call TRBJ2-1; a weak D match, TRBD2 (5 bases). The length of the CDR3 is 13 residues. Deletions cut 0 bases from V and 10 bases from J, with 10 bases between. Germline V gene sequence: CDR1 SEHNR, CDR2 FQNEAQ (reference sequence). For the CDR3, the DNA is TGTGCCAGCAGCTTAGCGGTCGGCGGGGAGCAGTTCTTC. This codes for CASSLAVGGEQFF.

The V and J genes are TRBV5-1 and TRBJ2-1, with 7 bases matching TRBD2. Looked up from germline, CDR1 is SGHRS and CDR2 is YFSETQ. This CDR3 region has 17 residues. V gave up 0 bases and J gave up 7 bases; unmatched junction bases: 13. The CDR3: CASSLAKGTILTNEQFF. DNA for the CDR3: TGCGCCAGCAGCTTGGCGAAGGGGACTATCCTTACGAATGAGCAGTTCTTC.

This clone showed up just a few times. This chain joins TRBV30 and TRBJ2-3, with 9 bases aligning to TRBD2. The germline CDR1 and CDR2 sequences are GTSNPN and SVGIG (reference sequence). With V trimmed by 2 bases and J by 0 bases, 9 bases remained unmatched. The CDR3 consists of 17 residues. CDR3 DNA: TGTGCCTGGAGTTGGGGCGGGGGGGTTACTAGCACAGATACGCAGTATTTT. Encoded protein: CAWSWGGGVTSTDTQYF.

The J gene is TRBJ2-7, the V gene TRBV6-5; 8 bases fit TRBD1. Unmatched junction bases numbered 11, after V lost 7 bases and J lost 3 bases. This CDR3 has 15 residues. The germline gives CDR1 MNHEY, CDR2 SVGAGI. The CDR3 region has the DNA TGTGCCAGCAAAAGGGGGACAGGCCCCTACTACGAGCAGTACTTC. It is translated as CASKRGTGPYYEQYF.

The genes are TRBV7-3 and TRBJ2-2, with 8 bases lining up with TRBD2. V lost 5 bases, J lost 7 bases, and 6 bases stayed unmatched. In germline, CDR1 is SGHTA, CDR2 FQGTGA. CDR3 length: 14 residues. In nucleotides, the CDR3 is TGTGCCAGCAGCCCGCGGGGGGCAGGCGGGGAGCTGTTTTTT. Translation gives CASSPRGAGGELFF.

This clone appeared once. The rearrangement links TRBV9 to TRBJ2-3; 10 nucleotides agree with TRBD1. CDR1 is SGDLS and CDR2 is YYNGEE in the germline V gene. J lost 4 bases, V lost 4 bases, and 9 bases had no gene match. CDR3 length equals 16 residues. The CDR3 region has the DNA TGTGCCAGCAGCTTCCAGGGACAGGGGAGTGCAGATACGCAGTATTTT. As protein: CASSFQGQGSADTQYF.

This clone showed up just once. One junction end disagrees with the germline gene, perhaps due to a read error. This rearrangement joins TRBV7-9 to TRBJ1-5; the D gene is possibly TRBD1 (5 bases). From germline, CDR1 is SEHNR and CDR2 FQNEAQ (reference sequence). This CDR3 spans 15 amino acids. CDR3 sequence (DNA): TGTTCCAGCAGCTTAGAATCAGGGAACAATCAGCCCCAGCATTTT. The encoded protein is CSSSLESGNNQPQHF. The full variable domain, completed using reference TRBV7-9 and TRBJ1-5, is DTGVSQNPRHKITKRGQNVTFRCDPISEHNRLYWYRQTLGQGPEFLTYFQNEAQLEKSRLLSDRFSAERPKGSFSTLEIQRTEQGDSAMYLCSSSLESGNNQPQHFGDGTRLSIL.

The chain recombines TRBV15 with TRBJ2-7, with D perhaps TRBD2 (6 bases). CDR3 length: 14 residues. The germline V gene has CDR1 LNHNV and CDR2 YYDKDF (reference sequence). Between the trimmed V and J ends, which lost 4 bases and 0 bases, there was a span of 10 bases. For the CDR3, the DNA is TGTGCCACCAGCATTGGAGGGAGCTCCTACGAGCAGTACTTC. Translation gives CATSIGGSSYEQYF.

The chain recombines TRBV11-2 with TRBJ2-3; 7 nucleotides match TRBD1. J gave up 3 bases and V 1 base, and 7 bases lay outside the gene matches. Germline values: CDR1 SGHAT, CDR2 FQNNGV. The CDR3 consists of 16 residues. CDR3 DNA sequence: TGTGCCAGCAGCTTAGGGGGGCAGGGGGTTACAGATACGCAGTATTTT. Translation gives CASSLGGQGVTDTQYF.

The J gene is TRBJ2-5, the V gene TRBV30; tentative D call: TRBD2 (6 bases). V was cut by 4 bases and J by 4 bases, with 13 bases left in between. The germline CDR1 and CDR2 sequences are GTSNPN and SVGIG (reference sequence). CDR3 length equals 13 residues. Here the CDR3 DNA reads TGTGCCTGGACGGAGGGGAACCGAGAGACCCAGTACTTC. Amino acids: CAWTEGNRETQYF.

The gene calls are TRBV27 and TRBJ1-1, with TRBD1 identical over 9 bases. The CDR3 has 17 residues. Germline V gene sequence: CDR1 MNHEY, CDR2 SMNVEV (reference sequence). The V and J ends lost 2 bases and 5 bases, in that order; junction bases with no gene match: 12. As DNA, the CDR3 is TGTGCCAGCAGTTTAAGGGCCCGGGACAGGGCGGTGACTGAAGCTTTCTTT. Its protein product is CASSLRARDRAVTEAFF.

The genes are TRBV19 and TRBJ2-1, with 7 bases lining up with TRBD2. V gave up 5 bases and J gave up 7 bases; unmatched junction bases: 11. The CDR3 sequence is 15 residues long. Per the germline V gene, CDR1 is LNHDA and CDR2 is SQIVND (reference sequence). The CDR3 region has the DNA TGTGCCAGTAGTCTCAATTCGGGGGGTCGAAATGAGCAGTTCTTC. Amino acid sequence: CASSLNSGGRNEQFF.